Following are 10 T cell receptor beta chains from one sample sequenced in a study of blood T cell repertoires in COVID-19. The table came from immunoSEQ multiplex PCR; TCRdb's copy has only in-frame clones and leaves some out. The sample comprises approximately 200,000 clones, approximately 78% of which are singletons, and 10% to 15% rests with the top ten. The sample comprised peripheral blood. The origin of the receptors is a woman older than 75 with COVID-19, enrolled during active disease.

The J gene is TRBJ2-5, the V gene TRBV5-4, with a weak D call TRBD2 (7 bases). CDR3 length: 17 residues. V was pared by 4 bases and J by 4 bases, with 23 bases between. Germline values: CDR1 SGHNT, CDR2 YYREEE (reference sequence). CDR3 region: CASSEGGVFAVGETQYF. In DNA, the CDR3 is TGTGCCAGCAGCGAGGGGGGGGTCTTCGCGGTAGGAGAGACCCAGTACTTC.

The chain uses TRBV11-3 and TRBJ1-1, with 8 bases fitting TRBD1. The germline V gene has CDR1 SGHNT and CDR2 YENEEA. J lost 1 base, V lost 5 bases, and 3 bases had no gene match. The CDR3 contains 14 residues. Here the CDR3 reads CASSAGTGNTEAFF. The CDR3 DNA sequence: TGTGCCAGCAGCGCCGGGACAGGGAACACTGAAGCTTTCTTT.

The V and J genes are TRBV5-1 and TRBJ2-7; D could derive from TRBD1 or TRBD2 (5 bases each). This CDR3 is built from 13 residues. V was cut by 4 bases and J by 6 bases, with 14 bases left in between. Germline CDR1 reads SGHRS; CDR2 reads YFSETQ. This chain's CDR3 is CASSLGVGREQYF. The CDR3 coding sequence is TGCGCCAGCAGCCTGGGGGTGGGGCGCGAGCAGTACTTC.

The chain employs TRBV9 and TRBJ2-2, with 14 bases lining up with TRBD2. CDR3 size: 18 residues. Germline assignment: CDR1 SGDLS and CDR2 YYNGEE. With V trimmed by 3 bases and J by 2 bases, 6 bases remained unmatched. The CDR3 loop reads CASSATGTSGSNTGELFF. The CDR3 region has the DNA TGTGCCAGCAGCGCAACCGGGACTAGCGGGAGCAACACCGGGGAGCTGTTTTTT. Full variable domain (missing parts from reference TRBV9 and TRBJ2-2): DSGVTQTPKHLITATGQRVTLRCSPRSGDLSVYWYQQSLDQGLQFLIQYYNGEERAKGNILERFSAQQFPDLHSELNLSSLELGDSALYFCASSATGTSGSNTGELFFGEGSRLTVL.

The J gene is TRBJ1-5, the V gene TRBV6-6; D gene unclear. Trimming removed 6 bases at V and 0 bases at J, with 9 bases between. From germline, CDR1 is MNHNY and CDR2 SVGAGI (reference sequence). The CDR3 sequence is 14 residues long. The CDR3 DNA reads as TGTGCCAGCAGCCCGGCGGCTAGCAATCAGCCCCAGCATTTT. It codes for CASSPAASNQPQHF.

The chain is built from TRBV6-4 and TRBJ2-1; D is uncertain. This CDR3 has 15 residues. Germline V gene data show CDR1 as MRHNA and CDR2 as SNTAGT. Trimming pared 6 bases from V and 0 bases from J, leaving 12 bases between. The CDR3, as DNA: TGTGCCAGCAGGGCACGACACAGCTCCTACAATGAGCAGTTCTTC. Translating gives CASRARHSSYNEQFF.

J is TRBJ2-1 and V is TRBV19; 8 bases map to TRBD2. Germline CDR1 LNHDA, CDR2 SQIVND (reference sequence). The CDR3 spans 15 residues. With V trimmed by 2 bases and J by 5 bases, 5 bases remained unmatched. The CDR3 DNA follows: TGTGCCAGTAGTATATTTAGCGGGGTTAACAATGAGCAGTTCTTC. It encodes CASSIFSGVNNEQFF.

The chain employs TRBV29-1 and TRBJ1-1; D remains unclear. Germline CDR1 is SQVTM and CDR2 is ANQGSEA. CDR3 size: 11 residues. V was shortened by 4 bases and J by 4 bases, with 7 bases between the two germline ends. The CDR3 protein is CSVAHSTEAFF. The CDR3 coding sequence is TGCAGCGTTGCCCATAGCACTGAAGCTTTCTTT. Drawing the rest from reference TRBV29-1 and TRBJ1-1, the complete variable domain is SAVISQKPSRDICQRGTSLTIQCQVDSQVTMMFWYRQQPGQSLTLIATANQGSEATYESGFVIDKFPISRPNLTFSTLTVSNMSPEDSSIYLCSVAHSTEAFFGQGTRLTVV.

The rearrangement joins TRBV5-8 to TRBJ1-1; TRBD1 agrees at 7 bases. The CDR3 spans 14 residues. V dropped 3 bases and J dropped 3; count of bases not matched to a gene: 5. From germline, CDR1 is SGHTS and CDR2 YDEGEE. The CDR3 region is CASSWGQLDTEAFF. In nucleotides, the CDR3 is TGTGCCAGCAGCTGGGGACAGCTCGACACTGAAGCTTTCTTT.

The rearrangement links TRBV19 to TRBJ2-3; 7 nucleotides line up with TRBD1. The V and J ends lost 5 bases and 0 bases, in that order; junction bases with no gene match: 8. The CDR3 consists of 16 residues. Germline CDR1 reads LNHDA; CDR2 reads SQIVND (reference sequence). The CDR3, as DNA: TGTGCCAGTAGTTCCCCAGGGGGTGCCAGCACAGATACGCAGTATTTT. It encodes CASSSPGGASTDTQYF.